This T cell receptor beta chain was found in a study of T cells in Graves' hyperthyroidism and ophthalmopathy. Amplification of TCR beta CDR3 regions used RNA as the template. During a first-round RT-PCR of the TCR CDR3, the HTBI primer set was used. TCRdb independently ran MiXCR on the multiplex PCR reads; one entry per CDR3 protein. The sample lists hundreds of thousands of distinct CDR3 sequences, about 15% occurring once. A word on this clonotype: The antigen is not known.

Germline V gene data show CDR1 as PRHDT and CDR2 as FYEKMQ (reference sequence). V shed 3 bases, J shed 4 bases, and the junction held 11 bases outside the gene matches. The CDR3 consists of 17 residues. General observations from the study: A median about 6 months before onset, the model predicted ophthalmopathy. Peripheral blood also featured most of the thyroid clonotypes expanded above 0.001.

Orbital computed tomography, thyroid ultrasound, serum thyroxine and TRAb, and clinical symptoms together informed the diagnoses. The PBMCs had their origin in less than 13 ml of fresh peripheral blood. This sequence joins TRBV13 and TRBJ2-5; 10 nucleotides align to TRBD2. The specimen sequenced was blood. The receptor was derived from a woman younger than 30 with Graves' hyperthyroidism. CDR3 protein: CASSFERLAGVGETQYF. CDR3 nucleotides: TGTGCCAGCAGCTTTGAGAGGCTAGCGGGAGTCGGAGAGACCCAGTACTTC. The full variable domain, with the rest looked up from reference TRBV13 and TRBJ2-5, is AAGVIQSPRHLIKEKRETATLKCYPIPRHDTVYWYQQGPGQDPQFLISFYEKMQSDKGSIPDRFSAQQFSDYHSELNMSSLELGDSALYFCASSFERLAGVGETQYFGPGTRLLVL.